Listed below are T cell receptor beta chains from one sample, sequenced in a study of blood T cell repertoires in COVID-19. Sequencing was performed with immunoSEQ multiplex PCR; in TCRdb, only in-frame clones are kept and a portion is missing. The sample shows over 130,000 clones, 82% of them seen only once. Sequenced sample: peripheral blood. All receptors come from an elderly woman with acute or convalescent COVID-19. The CDR3 runs from the conserved cysteine through the conserved F or W. The D gene is left open where the match is weak. Size values are once, few and many counts, or a class for expanded clones, and some rows have none.

clone_size d_call j_call v_call cdr3_aa cdr3_nt
. . TRBJ1-4 TRBV4-1 CASSQGWPYNEKLFF TGCGCCAGCAGCCAAGGATGGCCGTATAATGAAAAACTGTTTTTT
. . TRBJ2-2 TRBV28 CASRTARQVDTGELFF TGTGCCAGCAGGACCGCCCGACAGGTAGACACCGGGGAGCTGTTTTTT
. . TRBJ1-2 TRBV4-2 CASSQAGDGYTF TGTGCCAGCAGCCAAGCAGGGGATGGCTACACCTTC
. . TRBJ1-2 TRBV2 CASRGGGADGYTF TGTGCCAGCCGGGGCGGGGGGGCGGATGGCTACACCTTC
. TRBD2 TRBJ2-7 TRBV20-1 CSGLAGYEQYF TGCAGTGGACTAGCGGGGTACGAGCAGTACTTC
. . TRBJ2-5 TRBV30 CAWRAPGLAFIGTQYF TGTGCCTGGAGGGCCCCGGGACTGGCTTTTATTGGGACCCAGTACTTC
once TRBD1 TRBJ1-2 TRBV30 CAWNYNGKTGGGGYTF TGTGCCTGGAACTACAACGGCAAAACAGGGGGAGGCGGCTACACCTTC
. TRBD2 TRBJ2-7 TRBV27 CASRTGTTYEQYF TGTGCCAGCAGAACGGGGACTACCTACGAGCAGTACTTC
once . TRBJ2-1 TRBV28 CASRPNSRGVRGWNEQFF TGTGCCAGCAGACCGAACTCCAGGGGGGTCAGGGGCTGGAATGAGCAGTTCTTC
. TRBD2 TRBJ2-1 TRBV5-6 CASSQLLAGVIDEQFF TGTGCCAGCAGCCAGTTGCTAGCGGGAGTGATCGATGAGCAGTTCTTC
few . TRBJ1-4 TRBV28 CASSSMVKPSEKLFF TGTGCCAGCAGTTCCATGGTGAAGCCAAGTGAAAAACTGTTTTTT
. TRBD1 TRBJ1-2 TRBV24-1 CATSGPGQGGDGYTF TGTGCCACCAGTGGCCCCGGACAGGGAGGGGATGGCTACACCTTC
. . TRBJ1-1 TRBV5-1 CASSQQGPNTEAFF TGCGCCAGCAGCCAACAGGGACCGAACACTGAAGCTTTCTTT
. TRBD1 TRBJ2-1 TRBV28 CASRYSWTGKIDEQFF TGTGCCAGCAGGTATAGTTGGACAGGGAAGATAGATGAGCAGTTCTTC
. TRBD2 TRBJ2-1 TRBV30 CAWSVAGGGYNEQFF TGTGCCTGGAGCGTTGCGGGGGGGGGATACAATGAGCAGTTCTTC
. TRBD2 TRBJ2-3 TRBV5-1 CASSALAGGGDTQYF TGCGCCAGCAGCGCACTAGCGGGAGGAGGAGATACGCAGTATTTT
. . TRBJ1-4 TRBV6-5 CASRTLRGEKLFF TGTGCCAGCAGAACCCTGCGGGGGGAAAAACTGTTTTTT
. . TRBJ1-5 TRBV7-9 CASSSRGNQPQHF TGTGCCAGCAGTTCCAGGGGTAATCAGCCCCAGCATTTT
. TRBD1 TRBJ1-1 TRBV24-1 CATSDLRRDRETEAFF TGTGCCACCAGTGATTTGCGCCGGGACAGGGAGACTGAAGCTTTCTTT
. TRBD1 TRBJ1-2 TRBV5-1 CASRAGTGRHGYTF TGCGCCAGCAGGGCCGGGACAGGGAGGCATGGCTACACCTTC
. TRBD1 TRBJ1-2 TRBV25-1 CASSEWGGQGVVDGYTF TGTGCCAGCAGTGAATGGGGGGGACAGGGAGTTGTAGATGGCTACACCTTC
few TRBD1 TRBJ1-2 TRBV5-1 CASSLQGNNYGYTF TGCGCCAGCAGCTTACAGGGGAATAACTATGGCTACACCTTC
. . TRBJ1-2 TRBV3-1/TRBV3-2 CASRPTGPNYGYTF TGTGCCAGCAGGCCGACAGGTCCAAACTATGGCTACACCTTC
few TRBD1 TRBJ1-2 TRBV7-8 CASSSPGGTGALSGYTF TGTGCCAGCAGCTCCCCGGGCGGGACAGGAGCACTATCGGGCTACACCTTC
. TRBD1 TRBJ1-2 TRBV11-2 CASRTTRQGIKYGYTF TGTGCCAGCCGAACTACCAGACAGGGGATAAAGTATGGCTACACCTTC
. . TRBJ1-2 TRBV2 CASIRDNGNGYTF TGTGCCAGCATAAGGGACAATGGGAATGGCTACACCTTC
. . TRBJ1-1 TRBV2 CASSVQGFTEAFF TGTGCCAGCAGTGTGCAGGGGTTCACTGAAGCTTTCTTT
. TRBD1 TRBJ2-5 TRBV6-6 CASSTAGQGQETQYF TGTGCCAGCAGTACCGCGGGACAGGGACAGGAGACCCAGTACTTC
. TRBD2 TRBJ2-5 TRBV24-1 CATSEPGGQETQYF TGTGCCACCAGTGAACCGGGAGGCCAAGAGACCCAGTACTTC
. TRBD2 TRBJ2-7 TRBV27 CASSLWGGYEQYF TGTGCCAGCAGTTTATGGGGGGGTTACGAGCAGTACTTC
. TRBD1 TRBJ1-1 TRBV29-1 CSVHDRATEAFF TGCAGCGTTCATGACAGGGCTACTGAAGCTTTCTTT
few TRBD1 TRBJ1-2 TRBV30 CAWSVGVDRVSNYGYTF TGTGCCTGGAGTGTAGGGGTAGACAGGGTGAGCAACTATGGCTACACCTTC
. . TRBJ2-5 TRBV5-6 CASSLFFAGETQYF TGTGCCAGCAGCTTGTTTTTCGCCGGGGAGACCCAGTACTTC
once . TRBJ2-3 TRBV2 CASTGGLTTDTQYF TGTGCCAGCACCGGGGGTCTTACCACAGATACGCAGTATTTT
. TRBD1 TRBJ1-1 TRBV5-1 CASSYFPGQGYTEAFF TGCGCCAGCAGCTACTTTCCGGGACAGGGGTACACTGAAGCTTTCTTT
. TRBD1 TRBJ1-1 TRBV6-5 CASRLNRGVAFF TGTGCCAGCAGACTCAACAGGGGCGTAGCTTTCTTT
. TRBD2 TRBJ2-7 TRBV12-3/TRBV12-4 CASSGLVGYEQYF TGTGCCAGCAGTGGACTAGTCGGGTACGAGCAGTACTTC
. TRBD1 TRBJ1-1 TRBV19 CASSSTGDTEAFF TGTGCCAGTAGTTCAACAGGGGACACTGAAGCTTTCTTT
. TRBD2 TRBJ2-1 TRBV4-1 CASSQILAGVTNEQFF TGCGCCAGCAGCCAAATACTAGCGGGAGTAACCAATGAGCAGTTCTTC
. TRBD1 TRBJ1-2 TRBV28 CASSLWDRGGGYTF TGTGCCAGCAGTTTATGGGACAGGGGTGGTGGCTACACCTTC
. . TRBJ2-7 TRBV5-1 CASSLTGAYEQYF TGCGCCAGCAGCTTGACAGGAGCCTACGAGCAGTACTTC
. . TRBJ1-3 TRBV3-1/TRBV3-2 CTSSQEFSSGNTIYF TGTACCAGCAGCCAAGAATTTTCATCTGGAAACACCATATATTTT
. TRBD2 TRBJ2-1 TRBV7-3 CASSPTSGPYNEQFF TGTGCCAGCAGCCCGACTAGCGGACCCTACAATGAGCAGTTCTTC
. TRBD1 TRBJ1-5 TRBV19 CASSISGTGNQPQHF TGTGCCAGTAGTATCTCCGGGACAGGGAATCAGCCCCAGCATTTT
few TRBD1 TRBJ1-2 TRBV10-3 CAISESRAGGYGYTF TGTGCCATCAGTGAGTCAAGGGCAGGGGGCTATGGCTACACCTTC
. TRBD2 TRBJ2-3 TRBV10-3 CAITSGNADTQYF TGTGCCATCACTAGCGGGAACGCAGATACGCAGTATTTT
. TRBD2 TRBJ2-3 TRBV7-9 CASSLVGGLVDTQYF TGTGCCAGCAGCTTAGTGGGTGGACTAGTTGATACGCAGTATTTT
. TRBD1 TRBJ1-5 TRBV6-1 CASSENRGLSQPQHF TGTGCCAGCAGTGAAAACAGGGGGCTTAGTCAGCCCCAGCATTTT
. . TRBJ1-5 TRBV11-2 CASSLGGSNQPQHF TGTGCCAGCAGCTTGGGGGGAAGCAATCAGCCCCAGCATTTT
. . TRBJ2-3 TRBV5-1 CASSAGIKSDTQYF TGCGCCAGCTCGGCGGGGATTAAAAGTGATACGCAGTATTTT
. . TRBJ1-5 TRBV12-5 CANQGLPQHF TGTGCGAATCAGGGTCTGCCCCAGCATTTT